A selection of T cell receptor beta chains follows, all from one sample in a study of T-cell memory formation after mild COVID-19. TCRdb ran MiXCR on the 5' RACE reads and lists one entry per CDR3 protein. Here the sample spans some 450,000 distinct CDR3 sequences, around 18% being singletons. Sequencing was performed on PBMCs or a T cell subset sorted from them (not recorded which). The receptor set was obtained from an adult woman who had mild COVID-19 (a few samples of this study predate the infection). Cell type and time point are not known. Each CDR3 is given without its conserved first and last residue. The D gene is left open where the match is weak.

d_gene,v_gene,j_gene,CDR3aa
.,TRBV5-1,TRBJ2-2,ASSPPTTHGELF
.,TRBV12-3/TRBV12-4,TRBJ1-5,ASSFEGGGNQPQH
.,TRBV7-6,TRBJ2-7,ASSFGVAYEQY
.,TRBV5-1,TRBJ1-2,ASSPGSNYGYT
.,TRBV6-1,TRBJ2-3,ASRRDMGTQY
TRBD1,TRBV12-3/TRBV12-4,TRBJ1-5,ASRGQGNMGNQPQH
.,TRBV7-2,TRBJ2-1,ASSPNRRFNEQF
.,TRBV24-1,TRBJ1-1,ATSGGTTGTEAF
.,TRBV15,TRBJ2-7,ATSSRDKFGHEQY
.,TRBV27,TRBJ1-1,ASSSRLDRGQAF
.,TRBV7-2,TRBJ2-5,ASSLAPGLGETQY
.,TRBV6-6,TRBJ2-3,ASRDSGRGQADTQY
TRBD2,TRBV20-1,TRBJ2-1,SARNRRGVNEQF
TRBD2,TRBV6-2/TRBV6-3,TRBJ2-7,ASGISGRAGEQY